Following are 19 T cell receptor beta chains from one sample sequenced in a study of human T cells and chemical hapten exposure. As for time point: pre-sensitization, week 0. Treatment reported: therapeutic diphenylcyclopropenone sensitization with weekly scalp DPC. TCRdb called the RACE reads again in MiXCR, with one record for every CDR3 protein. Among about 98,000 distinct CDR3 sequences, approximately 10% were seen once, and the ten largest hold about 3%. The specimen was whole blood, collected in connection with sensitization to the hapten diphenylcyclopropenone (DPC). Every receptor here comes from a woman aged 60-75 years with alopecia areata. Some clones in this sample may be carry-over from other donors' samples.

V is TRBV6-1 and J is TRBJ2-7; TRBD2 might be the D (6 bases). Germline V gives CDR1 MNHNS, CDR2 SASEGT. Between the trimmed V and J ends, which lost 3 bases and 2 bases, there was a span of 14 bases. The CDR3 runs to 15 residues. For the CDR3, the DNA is TGTGCCAGCAGTGAGGGTCCCAGGAGGGCCTACGAGCAGTACTTC. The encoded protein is CASSEGPRRAYEQYF.

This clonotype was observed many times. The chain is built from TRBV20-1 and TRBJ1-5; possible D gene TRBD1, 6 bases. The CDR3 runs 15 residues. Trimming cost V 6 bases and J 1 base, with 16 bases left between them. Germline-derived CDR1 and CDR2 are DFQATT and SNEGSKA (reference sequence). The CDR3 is CSAGGPTSSNQPQHF. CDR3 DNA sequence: TGCAGTGCAGGGGGACCCACGTCCAGCAATCAGCCCCAGCATTTT.

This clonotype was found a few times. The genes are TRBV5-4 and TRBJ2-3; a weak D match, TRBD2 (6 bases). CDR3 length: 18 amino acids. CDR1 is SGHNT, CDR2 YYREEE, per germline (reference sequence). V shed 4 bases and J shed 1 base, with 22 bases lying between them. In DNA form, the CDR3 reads TGTGCCAGCAGCCCGGATTGGCGGGGCACAGTCGGCACAGATACGCAGTATTTT. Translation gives CASSPDWRGTVGTDTQYF.

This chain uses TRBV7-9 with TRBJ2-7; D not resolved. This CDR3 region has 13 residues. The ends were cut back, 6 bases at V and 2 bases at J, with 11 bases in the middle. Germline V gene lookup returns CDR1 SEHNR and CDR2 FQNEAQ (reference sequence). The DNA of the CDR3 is TGTGCCAGCAGACATACCCTGGCCTACGAGCAGTACTTC. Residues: CASRHTLAYEQYF.

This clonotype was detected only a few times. CDR3 amino acids: CSARVGTANTEAFF. Here the CDR3 DNA reads TGCAGTGCTAGAGTTGGGACGGCGAACACTGAAGCTTTCTTT. V gene TRBV20-1 combines with J gene TRBJ1-1; D is possibly TRBD1 (5 bases). V was pared by 1 base and J by 1 base, with 10 bases between. This CDR3 spans 14 amino acids. Germline loops: CDR1 DFQATT, CDR2 SNEGSKA (reference sequence).

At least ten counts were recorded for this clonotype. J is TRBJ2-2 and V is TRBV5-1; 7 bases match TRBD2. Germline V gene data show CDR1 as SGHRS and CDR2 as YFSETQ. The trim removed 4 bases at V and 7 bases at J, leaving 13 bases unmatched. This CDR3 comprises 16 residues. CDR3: CASSAWLGLGGGELFF. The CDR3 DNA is TGCGCCAGCAGCGCATGGCTAGGACTAGGAGGCGGGGAGCTGTTTTTT.

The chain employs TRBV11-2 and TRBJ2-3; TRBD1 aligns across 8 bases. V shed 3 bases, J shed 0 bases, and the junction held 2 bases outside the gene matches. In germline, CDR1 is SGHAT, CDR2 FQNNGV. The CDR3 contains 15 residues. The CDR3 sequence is CASSFGQGSTDTQYF. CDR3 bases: TGTGCCAGCAGCTTCGGACAGGGTAGCACAGATACGCAGTATTTT. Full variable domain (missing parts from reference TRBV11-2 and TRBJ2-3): EAGVAQSPRYKIIEKRQSVAFWCNPISGHATLYWYQQILGQGPKLLIQFQNNGVVDDSQLPKDRFSAERLKGVDSTLKIQPAKLEDSAVYLCASSFGQGSTDTQYFGPGTRLTVL.

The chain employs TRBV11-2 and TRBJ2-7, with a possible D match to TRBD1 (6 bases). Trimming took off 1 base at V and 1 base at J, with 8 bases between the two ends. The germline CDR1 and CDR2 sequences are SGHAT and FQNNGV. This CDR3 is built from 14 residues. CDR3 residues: CASSLVQGSYEQYF. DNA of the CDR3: TGTGCCAGCAGCTTAGTACAGGGATCCTACGAGCAGTACTTC.

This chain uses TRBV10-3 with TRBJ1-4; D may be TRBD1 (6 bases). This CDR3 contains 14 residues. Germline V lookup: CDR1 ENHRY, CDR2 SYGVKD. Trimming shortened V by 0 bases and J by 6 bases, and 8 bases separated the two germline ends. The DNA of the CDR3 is TGTGCCATCAGTGAGTCGTCAGGGGATGAAAAACTGTTTTTT. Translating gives CAISESSGDEKLFF.

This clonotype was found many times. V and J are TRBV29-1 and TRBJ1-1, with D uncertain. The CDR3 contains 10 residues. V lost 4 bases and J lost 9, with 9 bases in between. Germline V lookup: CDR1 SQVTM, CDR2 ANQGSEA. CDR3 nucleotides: TGCAGCGTTGGGTGGGAGAAAGCTTTCTTT. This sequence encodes CSVGWEKAFF.

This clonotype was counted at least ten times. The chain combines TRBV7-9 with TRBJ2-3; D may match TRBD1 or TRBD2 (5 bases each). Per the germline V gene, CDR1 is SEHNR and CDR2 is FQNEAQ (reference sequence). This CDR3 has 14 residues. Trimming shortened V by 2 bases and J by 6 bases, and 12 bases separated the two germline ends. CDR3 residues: CASSLTGDLDTQYF. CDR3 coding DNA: TGTGCCAGCAGCTTAACTGGGGACCTGGATACGCAGTATTTT.

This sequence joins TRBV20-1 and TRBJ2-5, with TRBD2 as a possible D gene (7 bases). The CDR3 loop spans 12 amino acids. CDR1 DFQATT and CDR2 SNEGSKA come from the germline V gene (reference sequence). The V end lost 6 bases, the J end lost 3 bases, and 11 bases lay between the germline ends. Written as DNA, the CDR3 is TGCAGTGCCTCGGGGGGCGAAGAGACCCAGTACTTC. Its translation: CSASGGEETQYF.

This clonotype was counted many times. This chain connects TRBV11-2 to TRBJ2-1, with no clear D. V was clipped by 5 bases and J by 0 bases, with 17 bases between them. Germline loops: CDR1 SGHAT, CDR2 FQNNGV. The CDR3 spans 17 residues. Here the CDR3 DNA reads TGTGCCAGCAGCACCAGAAACAGACCGAGCTCCTACAATGAGCAGTTCTTC. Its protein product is CASSTRNRPSSYNEQFF.

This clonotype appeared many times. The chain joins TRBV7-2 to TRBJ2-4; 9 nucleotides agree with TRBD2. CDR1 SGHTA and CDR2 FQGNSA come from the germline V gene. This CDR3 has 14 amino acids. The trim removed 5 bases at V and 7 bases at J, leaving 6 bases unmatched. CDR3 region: CASSVGLARNIQYF. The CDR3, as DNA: TGTGCCAGCAGCGTTGGACTAGCGAGGAACATTCAGTACTTC.

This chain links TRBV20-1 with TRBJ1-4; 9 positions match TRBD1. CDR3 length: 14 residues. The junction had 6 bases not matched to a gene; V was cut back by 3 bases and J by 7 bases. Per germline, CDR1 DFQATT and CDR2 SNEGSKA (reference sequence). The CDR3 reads CSASTQGAGEKLFF. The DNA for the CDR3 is TGCAGTGCTAGCACACAGGGGGCGGGTGAAAAACTGTTTTTT.

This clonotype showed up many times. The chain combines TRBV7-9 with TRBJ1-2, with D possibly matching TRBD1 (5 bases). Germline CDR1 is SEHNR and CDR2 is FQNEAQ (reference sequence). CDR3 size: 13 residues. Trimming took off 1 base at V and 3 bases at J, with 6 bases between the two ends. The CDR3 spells CASSLEGDYGYTF. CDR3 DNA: TGTGCCAGCAGCTTAGAAGGGGACTATGGCTACACCTTC. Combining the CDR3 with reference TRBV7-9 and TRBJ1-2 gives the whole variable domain DTGVSQNPRHKITKRGQNVTFRCDPISEHNRLYWYRQTLGQGPEFLTYFQNEAQLEKSRLLSDRFSAERPKGSFSTLEIQRTEQGDSAMYLCASSLEGDYGYTFGSGTRLTVV.

CDR3 in DNA: TGTGCCAGCAGCCCCAGGGACAGGCGCACTGAAGCTTTCTTT. The encoded protein is CASSPRDRRTEAFF. This chain links TRBV27 with TRBJ1-1; TRBD1 matches 8 bases. Looked up from germline, CDR1 is MNHEY and CDR2 is SMNVEV (reference sequence). The CDR3 has 14 amino acids. Trimming took 6 bases from V and 4 from J; bases not matched to a gene: 7.

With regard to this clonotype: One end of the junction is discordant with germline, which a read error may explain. CDR3 loop: CASSSSLAGVYSEQFF. DNA for the CDR3: TGTGCCAGCAGTTCCTCCCTAGCGGGGGTATACAGTGAGCAGTTCTTC. The rearrangement uses TRBV12-3 or TRBV12-4 and TRBJ2-1; 10 positions match TRBD2. CDR3 size: 16 residues.

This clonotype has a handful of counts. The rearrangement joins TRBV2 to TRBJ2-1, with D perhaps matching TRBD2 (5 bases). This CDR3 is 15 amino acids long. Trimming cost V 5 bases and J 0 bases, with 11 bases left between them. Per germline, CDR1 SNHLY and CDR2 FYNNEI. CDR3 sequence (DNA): TGTGCCAGCAGTTCTAGCACCCGCTCCTACAATGAGCAGTTCTTC. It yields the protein CASSSSTRSYNEQFF. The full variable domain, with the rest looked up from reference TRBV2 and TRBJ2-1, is EPEVTQTPSHQVTQMGQEVILRCVPISNHLYFYWYRQILGQKVEFLVSFYNNEISEKSEIFDDQFSVERPDGSNFTLKIRSTKLEDSAMYFCASSSSTRSYNEQFFGPGTRLTVL.